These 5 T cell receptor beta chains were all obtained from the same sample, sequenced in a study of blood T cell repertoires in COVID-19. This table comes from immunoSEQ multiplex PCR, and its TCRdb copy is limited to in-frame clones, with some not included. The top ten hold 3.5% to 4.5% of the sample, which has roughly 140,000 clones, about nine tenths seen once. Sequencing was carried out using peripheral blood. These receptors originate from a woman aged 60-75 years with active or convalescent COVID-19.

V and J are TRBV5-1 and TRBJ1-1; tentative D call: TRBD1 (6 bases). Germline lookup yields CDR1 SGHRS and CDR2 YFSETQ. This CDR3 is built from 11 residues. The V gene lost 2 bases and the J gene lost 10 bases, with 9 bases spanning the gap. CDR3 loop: CASSFRDTAFF. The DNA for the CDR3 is TGCGCCAGCAGCTTCCGGGACACAGCTTTCTTT.

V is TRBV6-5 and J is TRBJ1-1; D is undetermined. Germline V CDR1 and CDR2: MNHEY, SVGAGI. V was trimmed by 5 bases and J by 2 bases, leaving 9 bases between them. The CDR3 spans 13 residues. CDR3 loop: CASSPGGNTEAFF. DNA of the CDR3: TGTGCCAGCAGTCCAGGAGGAAACACTGAAGCTTTCTTT.

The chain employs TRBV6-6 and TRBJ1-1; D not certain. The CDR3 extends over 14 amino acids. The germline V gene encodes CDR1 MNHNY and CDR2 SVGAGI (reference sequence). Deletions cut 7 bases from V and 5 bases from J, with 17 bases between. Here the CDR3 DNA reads TGTGCCAGCAACAATAATAATTATCCGACTGAAGCTTTCTTT. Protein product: CASNNNNYPTEAFF.

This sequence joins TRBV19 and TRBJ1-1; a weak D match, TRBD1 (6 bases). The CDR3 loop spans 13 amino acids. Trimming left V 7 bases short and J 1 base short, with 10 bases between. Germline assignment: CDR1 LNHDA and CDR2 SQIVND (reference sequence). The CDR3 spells CASILQGNTEAFF. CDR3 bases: TGTGCCAGTATCCTACAGGGGAACACTGAAGCTTTCTTT.

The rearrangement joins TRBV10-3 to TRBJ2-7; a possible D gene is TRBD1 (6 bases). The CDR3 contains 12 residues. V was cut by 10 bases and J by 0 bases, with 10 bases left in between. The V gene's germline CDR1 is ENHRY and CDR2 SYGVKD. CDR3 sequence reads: CATGQSSYEQYF. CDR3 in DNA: TGTGCCACAGGACAGAGCTCCTACGAGCAGTACTTC.